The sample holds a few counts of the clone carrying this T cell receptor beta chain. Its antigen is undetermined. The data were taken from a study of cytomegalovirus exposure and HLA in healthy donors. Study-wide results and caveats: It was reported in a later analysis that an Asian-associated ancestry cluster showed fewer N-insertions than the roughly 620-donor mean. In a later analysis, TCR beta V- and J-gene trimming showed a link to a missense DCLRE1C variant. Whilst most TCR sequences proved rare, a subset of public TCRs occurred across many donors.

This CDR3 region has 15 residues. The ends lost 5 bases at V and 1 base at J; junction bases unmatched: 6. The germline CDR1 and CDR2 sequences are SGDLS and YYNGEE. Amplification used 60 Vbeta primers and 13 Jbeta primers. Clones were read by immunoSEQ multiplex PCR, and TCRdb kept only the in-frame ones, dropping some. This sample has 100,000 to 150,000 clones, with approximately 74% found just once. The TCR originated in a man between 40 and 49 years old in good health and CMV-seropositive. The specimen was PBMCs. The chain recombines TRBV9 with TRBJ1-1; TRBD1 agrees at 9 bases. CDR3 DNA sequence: TGTGCCAGCAGTAGCACAGGGGGCCCGAACACTGAAGCTTTCTTT. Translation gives CASSSTGGPNTEAFF.